A single sample gave rise to the 10 T cell receptor beta chains below, sequenced in a study of CXCR3-negative and CXCR3-positive naive CD8 T cells. TRB cDNA was prepared as libraries by UMI-labeled 5' RACE. Using the 5' RACE reads, TCRdb records one entry per CDR3 protein without DNA. This sample's table has about 45,000 distinct CDR3 sequences. Specimen: naive CXCR3- CD8+ T cells from blood. Subset indicated: CD45RO-CCR7+CD27+CD95- naive CD8+ T cells lacking CXCR3 (TNR3-). All receptors derive from a human donor in good health. Some clones in this sample may be carry-over from other donors' samples.

CDR3 region: CASSLPPGQGDRQETQYF. This chain joins TRBV28 and TRBJ2-5; TCRdb outputs TRBD1, but without DNA this stays unchecked. Germline V gives CDR1 MDHEN, CDR2 SYDVKM. The CDR3 contains 18 residues.

The chain carries TRBV7-9 and TRBJ2-7. This CDR3 contains 16 residues. Germline V gene sequence: CDR1 SEHNR, CDR2 FQNEAQ (reference sequence). The CDR3 loop is CASSSSTDPPFYEQYF. The full variable domain, rest sourced from reference TRBV7-9 and TRBJ2-7, is DTGVSQNPRHKITKRGQNVTFRCDPISEHNRLYWYRQTLGQGPEFLTYFQNEAQLEKSRLLSDRFSAERPKGSFSTLEIQRTEQGDSAMYLCASSSSTDPPFYEQYFGPGTRLTVT.

V and J are TRBV7-3 and TRBJ2-3; TCRdb's D gene call, TRBD2, goes unchecked for lack of DNA. From germline, CDR1 is SGHTA and CDR2 FQGTGA. The CDR3 covers 15 residues. This CDR3 reads CASSSGLAGADTQYF.

The CDR3 loop reads CASSLAGVSGEPSYNEQFF. The V call is TRBV6-2 or TRBV6-3, the J call TRBJ2-1. In germline, CDR1 is MNHEY, CDR2 SVGEGT. The CDR3 consists of 19 residues.

J is TRBJ2-7 and V is TRBV30; the D gene TCRdb calls, TRBD1, cannot be checked with no DNA. The germline CDR1 and CDR2 sequences are GTSNPN and SVGIG (reference sequence). The CDR3 loop spans 17 amino acids. CDR3 region: CAWSVGSKGVFSYEQYF.

The V call is TRBV4-1, the J call TRBJ2-7; TCRdb lists TRBD2, though no DNA is available to test this call. Germline V gives CDR1 MGHRA, CDR2 YSYEKL. This CDR3 has 16 amino acids. CDR3 sequence reads: CASSQFSSGASYEQYF.

V is TRBV4-3 and J is TRBJ2-7. Germline CDR1 LGHNA, CDR2 YSLEER. The CDR3 extends over 14 amino acids. CDR3 in amino acids: CASSPINRVYEQYF.

The chain uses TRBV15 and TRBJ1-2. This CDR3 spans 12 amino acids. In germline, CDR1 is LNHNV, CDR2 YYDKDF (reference sequence). The CDR3 region is CATDADGLFRTF.

The rearrangement links TRBV28 to TRBJ1-1. Germline CDR1 and CDR2: MDHEN and SYDVKM. This CDR3 is built from 15 residues. The CDR3 loop is CASSLVQSMNTEAFF.

V is TRBV28 and J is TRBJ2-7; the TRBD1 assignment by TCRdb is unverifiable without DNA. The CDR3 sequence is 16 residues long. Germline CDR1 is MDHEN and CDR2 is SYDVKM. The CDR3 loop reads CASSLNGDRPPYEQYF.